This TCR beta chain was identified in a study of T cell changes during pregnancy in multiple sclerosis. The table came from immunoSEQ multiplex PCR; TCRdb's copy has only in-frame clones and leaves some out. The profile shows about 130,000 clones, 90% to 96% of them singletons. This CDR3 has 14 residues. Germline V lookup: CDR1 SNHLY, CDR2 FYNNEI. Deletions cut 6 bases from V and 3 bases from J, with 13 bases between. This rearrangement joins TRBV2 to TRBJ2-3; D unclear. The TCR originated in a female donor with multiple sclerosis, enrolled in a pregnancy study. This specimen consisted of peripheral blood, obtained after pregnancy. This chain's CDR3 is CASRQGVPTDTQYF. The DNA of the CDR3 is TGTGCCAGCAGACAAGGAGTCCCGACAGATACGCAGTATTTT.